A single sample gave rise to the 8 T cell receptor beta chains below, sequenced in a study of blood T cell repertoires in COVID-19. This table comes from immunoSEQ multiplex PCR, and its TCRdb copy is limited to in-frame clones, with some not included. The sample yields approximately 90,000 clones, more than 70% seen once. Sequenced material: peripheral blood. These receptors were obtained from a human donor in a cohort sampled during active COVID-19.

This clone was seen only a few times. The V call is TRBV3-1 (or the pseudogene TRBV3-2), the J call TRBJ1-6; the D is unclear. Germline CDR1 is LGHDT and CDR2 is YNNKEL (reference sequence). V was trimmed by 2 bases and J by 9 bases, leaving 14 bases between them. This CDR3 region has 15 residues. CDR3 region: CASSQSFHSVSPLHF. Written as DNA, the CDR3 is TGTGCCAGCAGCCAAAGTTTCCACAGTGTTTCACCCCTCCACTTT.

The chain is built from TRBV18 and TRBJ2-5; maybe TRBD1 (6 bases). V shed 6 bases and J shed 2 bases, with 10 bases lying between them. The CDR3 is 13 residues long. CDR1 is KGHSH, CDR2 LQKENI, per germline. The CDR3 loop reads CASSRDTQETQYF. The CDR3 coding sequence is TGTGCCAGCTCGAGGGACACTCAAGAGACCCAGTACTTC.

The chain couples TRBV6-5 to TRBJ2-5; 8 positions agree with TRBD2. Germline V gives CDR1 MNHEY, CDR2 SVGAGI. J gave up 2 bases and V 6 bases, and 2 bases lay outside the gene matches. The CDR3 covers 13 residues. The DNA of the CDR3 is TGTGCCAGCAGCGGGACTAGACAAGAGACCCAGTACTTC. The encoded protein is CASSGTRQETQYF.

The V and J genes are TRBV7-8 and TRBJ1-4, with 7 positions matching TRBD1. The germline V gene encodes CDR1 SGHVS and CDR2 FQNEAQ. CDR3 size: 18 residues. V gave up 4 bases and J gave up 5 bases; unmatched junction bases: 16. The CDR3 DNA follows: TGTGCCAGCAGCTCGGGATCTCTCGGGACAGCGGAAAATGAAAAACTGTTTTTT. As protein: CASSSGSLGTAENEKLFF.

The chain links TRBV5-1 to TRBJ2-1; TRBD2 aligns across 7 bases. The CDR3 is made up of 15 amino acids. The V and J ends lost 4 bases and 7 bases, in that order; junction bases with no gene match: 11. CDR1 is SGHRS, CDR2 YFSETQ, per germline. Here the CDR3 DNA reads TGCGCCAGCAGCCCGTCGTGGGGGGGTCCAAATGAGCAGTTCTTC. Translating it yields CASSPSWGGPNEQFF.

The V and J genes are TRBV18 and TRBJ1-5, with 7 bases fitting TRBD1. From germline, CDR1 is KGHSH and CDR2 LQKENI. This CDR3 comprises 13 residues. The V gene end was trimmed by 4 bases and the J gene end by 5 bases; junction bases not matched to a gene: 2. The chain's CDR3 is CASSQDRDQPQHF. The CDR3 DNA reads TGTGCCAGCTCACAAGACAGGGATCAGCCCCAGCATTTT.

The V gene is TRBV6-6, the J gene TRBJ1-1; TRBD1 is a possible D gene (5 bases). The germline V and J ends were trimmed by 2 bases and 4 bases, with 8 bases remaining between them. This CDR3 is 13 amino acids long. Germline-derived CDR1 and CDR2 are MNHNY and SVGAGI (reference sequence). Here the CDR3 reads CASSYGQFTEAFF. For the CDR3, the DNA is TGTGCCAGCAGTTACGGACAATTCACTGAAGCTTTCTTT.

The V gene is TRBV5-6, the J gene TRBJ1-2; D is undetermined. V was clipped by 5 bases and J by 4 bases, with 12 bases between them. Germline V gene data show CDR1 as SGHDT and CDR2 as YYEEEE. This CDR3 spans 13 amino acids. CDR3 loop: CASSFGSVYGYTF. The CDR3 nucleotides are TGTGCCAGCAGTTTCGGGTCTGTCTATGGCTACACCTTC.